In this sample, the clone carrying this TCR beta chain turned up a few times. The antigen is undetermined. Through a sample-barcoded 5' primer and a J-beta primer mix, a second PCR was run for about 7 to 12 cycles. TCRdb re-derived calls from the 5' RACE reads in MiXCR, one entry per CDR3 protein. The sample carries 1.5 million to 2 million distinct CDR3 sequences, 35% to 50% recorded once. The sample belongs to a study of blood T cells in healthy people across ages. Study outcomes and limitations: Roughly linear age-related decline in beta diversity appeared, significant by age about 37.

The CDR3 length is 13 residues. CDR1 and CDR2 (germline): SGHRS, YFSETQ. The V end lost 0 bases, the J end lost 8 bases, and 10 bases lay between the germline ends. Whenever a sample was processed, at least 6 million PBMCs were isolated. The rearrangement uses TRBV5-1 and TRBJ2-3; no reliable D call. The sequencing sample was made of blood. The clonotype was recovered from a human donor in good health. The CDR3 protein is CASSLEFPGTQYF. CDR3 bases: TGCGCCAGCAGCTTGGAATTTCCAGGTACGCAGTATTTT.